These 19 T cell receptor beta chains were sequenced from one sample in a study of prognosis after radiotherapy for stage I lung cancer. Amplification of the TCR beta CDR3 (from genomic DNA) was done by two-round multiplex PCR. Gene-specific primers for each TRBV and TRBJ gene drove first-round PCR. TCRdb analysed the multiplex PCR reads with MiXCR anew, one entry per CDR3 protein. The table includes fewer than 25,000 distinct CDR3 sequences, 36% detected once. The source material was PBMCs, sampled before or after stereotactic body radiation therapy (not recorded which). All receptors come from a donor over 45 with non-small cell lung cancer.

This chain links TRBV12-3 or TRBV12-4 with TRBJ2-3; 7 bases map to TRBD1. Trimming at V came to 4 bases and at J to 3 bases, leaving 7 bases not matched to a gene. The CDR3 covers 15 residues. The CDR3 nucleotides are TGTGCCAGCAGTTCGACGAGGGGGCAGACAGATACGCAGTATTTT. It yields the protein CASSSTRGQTDTQYF.

This clonotype was seen repeatedly, ten times or more. J is TRBJ2-3 and V is TRBV20-1; 12 bases fit TRBD2. This CDR3 has 15 amino acids. After removal of 6 bases from V and 5 bases from J, the junction contained 9 bases not matched to a gene. Per the germline V gene, CDR1 is DFQATT and CDR2 is SNEGSKA (reference sequence). The CDR3 region has the DNA TGCAGTGCCCAAACTAGCGGGAGGCGATTAGATACGCAGTATTTT. This gives the protein CSAQTSGRRLDTQYF.

This clonotype is medium-sized by share. This chain connects TRBV6-2 or TRBV6-3 to TRBJ2-1; 12 bases map to TRBD2. The germline V gene encodes CDR1 MNHEY and CDR2 SVGEGT. V lost 6 bases, J lost 8 bases, and 11 bases stayed unmatched. This CDR3 spans 16 amino acids. The DNA for the CDR3 is TGTGCCAGCAGACGACCTCTAGCGGGAGGGCTAGATGAGCAGTTCTTC. The encoded protein is CASRRPLAGGLDEQFF.

This clonotype was counted many times. The rearrangement uses TRBV19 and TRBJ2-7; 9 nucleotides line up with TRBD1. The CDR3 runs to 14 residues. Per germline, CDR1 LNHDA and CDR2 SQIVND (reference sequence). V gave up 5 bases and J gave up 3 bases; unmatched junction bases: 5. CDR3 coding DNA: TGTGCCAGTAGTTACAGGGGGCAGGACTACGAGCAGTACTTC. This gives the protein CASSYRGQDYEQYF.

With respect to this clonotype: Given a far larger clone just one base away, this is likely a sequencing read error. The chain combines TRBV6-8 with TRBJ2-7; D call uncertain. Germline V lookup: CDR1 MNHGY, CDR2 SAAAGT. The CDR3 sequence is 12 residues long. CDR3 loop: CLDLGPGYEQYF. Written as DNA, the CDR3 is TGTTTAGACCTGGGCCCCGGCTACGAGCAGTACTTC.

The genes are TRBV5-1 and TRBJ1-1; 10 nucleotides match TRBD1. In germline, CDR1 is SGHRS, CDR2 YFSETQ. The ends lost 7 bases at V and 5 bases at J; junction bases unmatched: 14. The CDR3 has 16 amino acids. The CDR3 nucleotides are TGCGCCAGCTCCCCGGGTCGGGGACAGGGGAGTACTGAAGCTTTCTTT. Translated: CASSPGRGQGSTEAFF.

On this clonotype itself: A read error likely explains this, since a far larger clone differs by one base. CDR3 in DNA: TGTGCCAGCAGTTACGCCCCCCCCGGGTCAGGGCTCCTTTGGCCCCAGCATTTT. Its protein is CASSYAPPGSGLLWPQHF. This chain joins TRBV6-9 and TRBJ1-5; D may be TRBD1 (5 bases). There are 18 residues in the CDR3. Germline lookup yields CDR1 MNHGY and CDR2 SVAAGI. V was pared by 3 bases and J by 9 bases, with 27 bases between.

This clonotype was picked up many times. The chain is built from TRBV20-1 and TRBJ1-1, with 9 nucleotides matching TRBD1. This CDR3 is built from 14 residues. Germline loops: CDR1 DFQATT, CDR2 SNEGSKA (reference sequence). Trimming cost V 0 bases and J 11 bases; bases outside gene matches: 10. CDR3 amino acids: CSAREGQGTLRAFF. The CDR3 DNA reads TGCAGTGCTAGAGAGGGACAGGGAACACTTCGGGCTTTCTTT.

The CDR3 nucleotides read TGTGCCTGGAGTGTACGGTGGGCGGGGCGTCGGGAGACCCAGTACTTC. The encoded protein is CAWSVRWAGRRETQYF. The chain joins TRBV30 to TRBJ2-5, with D possibly matching TRBD2 (6 bases). The V end was cut by 0 bases, the J end by 5 bases, with 19 bases between. Per germline, CDR1 GTSNPN and CDR2 SVGIG (reference sequence). The CDR3 loop spans 16 amino acids.

This clonotype was counted ten times or more. The genes are TRBV29-1 and TRBJ2-1, with D uncertain. The CDR3 has 13 residues. With 0 bases removed from V and 7 bases from J, the gap between germline ends came to 10 bases. Per the germline V gene, CDR1 is SQVTM and CDR2 is ANQGSEA. In DNA form, the CDR3 reads TGCAGCGTTGAAGATTGGACGGCAAATGAGCAGTTCTTC. Amino acids: CSVEDWTANEQFF.

In the case of this clonotype: A far larger clone is just one base off, so this is likely a read error. The rearrangement links TRBV5-1 to TRBJ2-7; maybe TRBD1 (6 bases). The CDR3 is made up of 14 amino acids. The germline CDR1 and CDR2 sequences are SGHRS and YFSETQ. V was clipped by 6 bases and J by 7 bases, with 20 bases between them. DNA for the CDR3: TGCGCCAGCACTGCCAGGGGAGTTTCTGATGAGCAGTACTTC. Its translation: CASTARGVSDEQYF. Based on the CDR3 plus reference TRBV5-1 and TRBJ2-7, the full variable domain is KAGVTQTPRYLIKTRGQQVTLSCSPISGHRSVSWYQQTPGQGLQFLFEYFSETQRNKGNFPGRFSGRQFSNSRSEMNVSTLELGDSALYLCASTARGVSDEQYFGPGTRLTVT.

A remark on this clonotype: A clone one base away is much larger, so this may be a read error. This sequence joins TRBV10-2 and TRBJ1-2; the D is unclear. The CDR3 has 14 amino acids. CDR1 and CDR2 from the germline V gene are WSHSY and SAAADI. Trimming took 6 bases from V and 4 from J, leaving 15 bases between them. CDR3 protein: CASRKATWSYGYTF. CDR3 nucleotides: TGCGCCAGCAGAAAGGCCACATGGTCCTATGGCTACACCTTC.

In the case of this clonotype: A single base separates this from a much larger clone, so it may be a read error. The chain links TRBV6-2 or TRBV6-3 to TRBJ2-6, with 7 positions matching TRBD1. The V and J ends lost 9 bases and 2 bases, in that order; junction bases with no gene match: 7. Germline V gene data show CDR1 as MNHEY and CDR2 as SVGEGT. This CDR3 comprises 15 residues. CDR3 residues: CARRGQGAGANVLTF. The CDR3 nucleotides are TGTGCCAGACGAGGCCAGGGGGCTGGGGCCAACGTCCTGACTTTC.

This clonotype was counted between two and nine times. A much bigger clone sits one base away, suggesting this may be a read error. This chain connects TRBV19 to TRBJ2-2; D might be TRBD1 (6 bases). Trimming shortened V by 1 base and J by 4 bases, and 19 bases separated the two germline ends. CDR3 length equals 18 residues. Germline CDR1 and CDR2: LNHDA and SQIVND (reference sequence). This chain's CDR3 is CASSIGLTGSGVTGELFF. The CDR3 coding sequence is TGTGCCAGTAGTATAGGATTGACGGGATCAGGGGTCACCGGGGAGCTGTTTTTT.

Many counts were recorded for this clonotype. The chain carries TRBV6-1 and TRBJ2-7; a possible D gene is TRBD1 (5 bases). The V and J ends lost 2 bases and 3 bases respectively, with 14 bases between them. This CDR3 has 15 amino acids. Germline V gives CDR1 MNHNS, CDR2 SASEGT. This chain's CDR3 is CASSEKQVSIYEQYF. CDR3 coding DNA: TGTGCCAGCAGTGAAAAACAGGTATCGATCTACGAGCAGTACTTC.

In this sample, this clonotype turned up a few times. The CDR3 sequence is CSFLEGSGRSYNEQFF. In DNA, the CDR3 is TGCAGTTTCCTTGAGGGTAGCGGGAGGTCCTACAATGAGCAGTTCTTC. The chain employs TRBV20-1 and TRBJ2-1, with 10 bases aligning to TRBD2. This CDR3 region has 16 residues. After removal of 8 bases from V and 1 base from J, the junction contained 11 bases not matched to a gene. CDR1 is DFQATT, CDR2 SNEGSKA, per germline (reference sequence).

This clonotype appeared once. This may stem from a read error, because a much larger clone lies one nucleotide away. This chain connects TRBV6-1 to TRBJ2-5; unclear D gene. The germline V gene has CDR1 MNHNS and CDR2 SASEGT. This CDR3 has 13 residues. V was shortened by 8 bases and J by 5 bases, with 15 bases between the two germline ends. CDR3 sequence: CASSLEDGETQYF. The DNA of the CDR3 is TGTGCCAGCTCCTTAGAGGATGGGGAGACCCAGTACTTC.

Remarks on this clonotype: A read error is possible here, since a much larger clone lies one base away. V is TRBV20-1 and J is TRBJ1-1; D unclear. Trimming cost V 4 bases and J 4 bases, with 16 bases left between them. Germline V gene data show CDR1 as DFQATT and CDR2 as SNEGSKA (reference sequence). The CDR3 consists of 14 residues. The DNA of the CDR3 is TGCAGTGCTAACCGAGGTAGTGATGGCACTGAAGCTTTCTTT. It encodes CSANRGSDGTEAFF.

Remarks on this clonotype: It may be a read error: a sequence one base away is much more abundant. The chain combines TRBV15 with TRBJ1-1; 7 bases fit TRBD1. This CDR3 has 14 residues. The germline V gene has CDR1 LNHNV and CDR2 YYDKDF (reference sequence). V shed 5 bases and J 0 bases; nucleotides not matched to a gene: 3. CDR3 nucleotides: TGTGCCACCAGCGCGGGACAGCTGAACACTGAAGCTTTCTTT. It yields the protein CATSAGQLNTEAFF. Looking up the rest from reference TRBV15 and TRBJ1-1 gives the full variable domain: DAMVIQNPRYQVTQFGKPVTLSCSQTLNHNVMYWYQQKSSQAPKLLFHYYDKDFNNEADTPDNFQSRRPNTSFCFLDIRSPGLGDTAMYLCATSAGQLNTEAFFGQGTRLTVV.